This is a list of T cell receptor beta chains from one sample in a study of T cell responses to AZD1222 COVID-19 vaccine. Clones were read by immunoSEQ multiplex PCR, and TCRdb kept only the in-frame ones, dropping some. The sample has roughly 170,000 clones; roughly 88% are singletons. The material sequenced was peripheral blood, taken on day 0 of AZD1222 vaccination. The receptors were gathered from an adult in good health. CDR3s include the opening cysteine and the closing phenylalanine or tryptophan. The order of the fields is V gene, clone size, J gene, D gene, CDR3 protein, CDR3 DNA. D genes are given only for firm matches. Clone size appears in some rows only: once, few, many, or a class for an expanded clone.

v_call: TRBV28
clone_size: .
j_call: TRBJ1-2
d_call: .
cdr3_aa: CASSPDSSSYGYTF
cdr3_nt: TGTGCCAGCAGTCCGGACAGTTCGAGCTATGGCTACACCTTC

v_call: TRBV7-9
clone_size: .
j_call: TRBJ2-7
d_call: TRBD2
cdr3_aa: CASSGEGRNEQYF
cdr3_nt: TGTGCCAGCAGCGGGGAGGGACGGAACGAGCAGTACTTC

v_call: TRBV10-2
clone_size: .
j_call: TRBJ1-6
d_call: .
cdr3_aa: CASGLDSDSPLHF
cdr3_nt: TGCGCCAGCGGGTTGGACAGCGATTCACCCCTCCACTTT

v_call: TRBV6-5
clone_size: few
j_call: TRBJ1-1
d_call: .
cdr3_aa: CASRDLRRGETEAFF
cdr3_nt: TGTGCCAGCAGGGACCTTAGACGGGGTGAGACTGAAGCTTTCTTT

v_call: TRBV7-2
clone_size: .
j_call: TRBJ2-5
d_call: .
cdr3_aa: CASSSDDTAVKAQYF
cdr3_nt: TGTGCCAGCAGCTCGGATGATACCGCCGTAAAAGCCCAGTACTTC

v_call: TRBV11-2
clone_size: once
j_call: TRBJ2-7
d_call: TRBD2
cdr3_aa: CASSLEPSGIEQYF
cdr3_nt: TGTGCCAGCAGCTTAGAGCCTAGCGGGATCGAGCAGTACTTC

v_call: TRBV6-2/TRBV6-3
clone_size: .
j_call: TRBJ2-1
d_call: TRBD2
cdr3_aa: CASSYIHGGSQHNEQFF
cdr3_nt: TGTGCCAGCAGTTACATTCACGGCGGGAGCCAACACAATGAGCAGTTCTTC

v_call: TRBV4-1
clone_size: .
j_call: TRBJ1-2
d_call: .
cdr3_aa: CASSQDDLMGYYGYTF
cdr3_nt: TGCGCCAGCAGCCAAGATGACCTAATGGGGTACTATGGCTACACCTTC

v_call: TRBV30
clone_size: .
j_call: TRBJ2-3
d_call: .
cdr3_aa: CAWESWTDEPYF
cdr3_nt: TGTGCCTGGGAATCTTGGACAGACGAACCGTATTTT

v_call: TRBV6-5
clone_size: .
j_call: TRBJ2-1
d_call: TRBD2
cdr3_aa: CASSYSLAGSYNEQFF
cdr3_nt: TGTGCCAGCAGTTACTCACTAGCGGGATCGTACAATGAGCAGTTCTTC

v_call: TRBV19
clone_size: .
j_call: TRBJ2-1
d_call: TRBD2
cdr3_aa: CASSMGGSTLFRNEQFF
cdr3_nt: TGTGCCAGTAGTATGGGGGGGTCTACCCTTTTCAGGAATGAGCAGTTCTTC

v_call: TRBV6-1
clone_size: .
j_call: TRBJ1-2
d_call: .
cdr3_aa: CASSEVGRGYTF
cdr3_nt: TGTGCCAGCAGTGAAGTAGGACGGGGCTACACCTTC

v_call: TRBV2
clone_size: .
j_call: TRBJ2-3
d_call: TRBD2
cdr3_aa: CASSEEGLALDPSTDTQYF
cdr3_nt: TGTGCCAGCAGTGAGGAGGGACTAGCCCTAGACCCTAGCACAGATACGCAGTATTTT

v_call: TRBV7-3
clone_size: .
j_call: TRBJ2-7
d_call: .
cdr3_aa: CASSLGRVYEQYF
cdr3_nt: TGTGCCAGCAGCTTGGGACGGGTCTACGAGCAGTACTTC

v_call: TRBV6-5
clone_size: .
j_call: TRBJ2-3
d_call: TRBD2
cdr3_aa: CASKGSLAGTDTQYF
cdr3_nt: TGTGCCAGCAAGGGATCTCTAGCGGGCACAGATACGCAGTATTTT

v_call: TRBV5-4
clone_size: .
j_call: TRBJ2-5
d_call: TRBD2
cdr3_aa: CASSEQRGSQETQYF
cdr3_nt: TGTGCCAGCAGTGAGCAGCGGGGCTCCCAAGAGACCCAGTACTTC

v_call: TRBV9
clone_size: .
j_call: TRBJ2-7
d_call: TRBD2
cdr3_aa: CASSVAASGSYEQYF
cdr3_nt: TGTGCCAGCAGCGTAGCGGCTAGCGGATCCTACGAGCAGTACTTC

v_call: TRBV15
clone_size: .
j_call: TRBJ2-3
d_call: TRBD1
cdr3_aa: CATSTRGKSTDTQYF
cdr3_nt: TGTGCCACCAGCACCAGGGGGAAGAGCACAGATACGCAGTATTTT

v_call: TRBV7-9
clone_size: .
j_call: TRBJ1-1
d_call: .
cdr3_aa: CASSRLGAFF
cdr3_nt: TGTGCCAGCAGCCGTCTTGGGGCTTTCTTT

v_call: TRBV19
clone_size: .
j_call: TRBJ2-7
d_call: .
cdr3_aa: CASSDISYEQYF
cdr3_nt: TGTGCCAGTAGTGATATCTCCTACGAGCAGTACTTC

v_call: TRBV5-6
clone_size: .
j_call: TRBJ1-5
d_call: .
cdr3_aa: CASSVLSGTNGQPQHF
cdr3_nt: TGTGCCAGCAGCGTTTTGTCCGGGACTAACGGCCAGCCCCAGCATTTT

v_call: TRBV19
clone_size: .
j_call: TRBJ1-1
d_call: .
cdr3_aa: CASSIGLTGLNTEAFF
cdr3_nt: TGTGCCAGTAGTATAGGCCTTACGGGCCTGAACACTGAAGCTTTCTTT

v_call: TRBV6-2/TRBV6-3
clone_size: .
j_call: TRBJ1-5
d_call: .
cdr3_aa: CASSYSKRRDSNQPQHF
cdr3_nt: TGTGCCAGCAGTTACTCGAAACGCCGGGACAGCAATCAGCCCCAGCATTTT

v_call: TRBV10-3
clone_size: .
j_call: TRBJ1-1
d_call: .
cdr3_aa: CATAAGNTEAFF
cdr3_nt: TGTGCCACCGCGGCTGGGAACACTGAAGCTTTCTTT

v_call: TRBV24-1
clone_size: .
j_call: TRBJ2-5
d_call: .
cdr3_aa: CATSDGHEETQYF
cdr3_nt: TGTGCCACCAGTGATGGACATGAAGAGACCCAGTACTTC

v_call: TRBV7-2
clone_size: .
j_call: TRBJ2-7
d_call: .
cdr3_aa: CASSPPFGWPTYEQYF
cdr3_nt: TGTGCCAGCAGCCCACCGTTCGGGTGGCCCACCTACGAGCAGTACTTC

v_call: TRBV4-2
clone_size: .
j_call: TRBJ1-4
d_call: .
cdr3_aa: CASSRLEGGRNEKLFF
cdr3_nt: TGTGCCAGCAGCCGTCTCGAGGGGGGGAGGAATGAAAAACTGTTTTTT

v_call: TRBV27
clone_size: .
j_call: TRBJ1-5
d_call: TRBD1
cdr3_aa: CASSSTHPDRGGNQPQHF
cdr3_nt: TGTGCCAGCAGTTCAACCCACCCAGACAGGGGTGGCAATCAGCCCCAGCATTTT

v_call: TRBV5-5
clone_size: few
j_call: TRBJ1-1
d_call: TRBD1
cdr3_aa: CASSFAPGQGGRTEAFF
cdr3_nt: TGTGCCAGCAGCTTTGCGCCGGGACAGGGGGGACGTACTGAAGCTTTCTTT

v_call: TRBV3-1/TRBV3-2
clone_size: .
j_call: TRBJ2-1
d_call: TRBD2
cdr3_aa: CASSQEPRAGVNEQFF
cdr3_nt: TGTGCCAGCAGCCAAGAGCCACGGGCGGGAGTAAATGAGCAGTTCTTC

v_call: TRBV4-1
clone_size: .
j_call: TRBJ1-2
d_call: TRBD1
cdr3_aa: CASSQGAGGGYTF
cdr3_nt: TGCGCCAGCAGCCAAGGAGCAGGGGGCGGCTACACCTTC

v_call: TRBV12-5
clone_size: once
j_call: TRBJ1-1
d_call: .
cdr3_aa: CASGLPGLYTEAFF
cdr3_nt: TGTGCTAGTGGTTTGCCCGGACTGTACACTGAAGCTTTCTTT

v_call: TRBV24-1
clone_size: .
j_call: TRBJ2-7
d_call: .
cdr3_aa: CATSSYEQYF
cdr3_nt: TGTGCCACCAGTTCCTACGAGCAGTACTTC

v_call: TRBV7-8
clone_size: .
j_call: TRBJ1-1
d_call: .
cdr3_aa: CASSPWTVNTEAFF
cdr3_nt: TGTGCCAGCAGCCCGTGGACCGTGAACACTGAAGCTTTCTTT

v_call: TRBV21-1
clone_size: .
j_call: TRBJ1-1
d_call: .
cdr3_aa: CASNQGSQCTEAFF
cdr3_nt: TGTGCCAGCAACCAAGGTTCCCAATGCACTGAAGCTTTCTTT

v_call: TRBV18
clone_size: .
j_call: TRBJ1-6
d_call: .
cdr3_aa: CASSPLPEGDSPLHF
cdr3_nt: TGTGCCAGCTCACCATTGCCCGAGGGGGATTCACCCCTCCACTTT

v_call: TRBV5-4
clone_size: .
j_call: TRBJ1-1
d_call: .
cdr3_aa: CASSLGRQVGEAFF
cdr3_nt: TGTGCCAGCAGCTTGGGTAGGCAGGTTGGAGAAGCTTTCTTT

v_call: TRBV28
clone_size: .
j_call: TRBJ1-2
d_call: TRBD1
cdr3_aa: CASSPLPWTGDYGYTF
cdr3_nt: TGTGCCAGCAGTCCGCTCCCTTGGACAGGGGACTATGGCTACACCTTC

v_call: TRBV25-1
clone_size: .
j_call: TRBJ2-1
d_call: TRBD2
cdr3_aa: CASSGRTSGTNEQFF
cdr3_nt: TGTGCCAGCAGTGGCCGGACTAGCGGGACGAATGAGCAGTTCTTC

v_call: TRBV4-3
clone_size: .
j_call: TRBJ2-5
d_call: TRBD2
cdr3_aa: CASSQLAGAEETQYF
cdr3_nt: TGCGCCAGCAGCCAATTAGCGGGGGCGGAAGAGACCCAGTACTTC

v_call: TRBV29-1
clone_size: .
j_call: TRBJ2-1
d_call: TRBD1
cdr3_aa: CSVDRQGGNEQFF
cdr3_nt: TGCAGCGTTGACCGACAGGGGGGAAATGAGCAGTTCTTC

v_call: TRBV27
clone_size: .
j_call: TRBJ1-4
d_call: .
cdr3_aa: CASSLRATNEKLFF
cdr3_nt: TGTGCCAGCAGTTTGCGAGCAACTAATGAAAAACTGTTTTTT